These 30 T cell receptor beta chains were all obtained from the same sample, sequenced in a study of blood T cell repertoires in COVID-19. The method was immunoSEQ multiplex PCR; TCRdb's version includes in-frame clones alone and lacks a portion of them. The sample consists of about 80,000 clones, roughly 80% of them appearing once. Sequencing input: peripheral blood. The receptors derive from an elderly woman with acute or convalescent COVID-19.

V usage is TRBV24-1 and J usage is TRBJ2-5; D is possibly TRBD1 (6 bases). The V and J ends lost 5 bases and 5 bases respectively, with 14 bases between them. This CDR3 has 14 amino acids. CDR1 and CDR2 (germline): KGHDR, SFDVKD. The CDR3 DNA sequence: TGTGCCACCAGTGGATTCAGGGGCGGTGAGACCCAGTACTTC. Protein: CATSGFRGGETQYF.

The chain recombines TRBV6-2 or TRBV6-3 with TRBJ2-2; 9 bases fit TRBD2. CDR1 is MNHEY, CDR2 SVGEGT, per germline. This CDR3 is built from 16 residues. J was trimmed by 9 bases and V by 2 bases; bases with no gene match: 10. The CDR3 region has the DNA TGTGCCAGCAGTTACAGATCGCGGGGGGGCCCTTGGGAGCTGTTTTTT. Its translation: CASSYRSRGGPWELFF.

For the CDR3, the DNA is TGTGCCAGCAGCGTACAGTACAATGAGCAGTTCTTC. Encoded protein: CASSVQYNEQFF. This rearrangement joins TRBV9 to TRBJ2-1; D gene uncertain. Germline V gene sequence: CDR1 SGDLS, CDR2 YYNGEE. With 1 base removed from V and 4 bases from J, the gap between germline ends came to 3 bases. This CDR3 region has 12 residues.

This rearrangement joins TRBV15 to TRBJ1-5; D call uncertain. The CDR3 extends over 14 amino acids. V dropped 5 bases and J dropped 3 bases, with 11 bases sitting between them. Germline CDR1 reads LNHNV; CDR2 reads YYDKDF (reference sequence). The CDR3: CATSSRGLNQPQHF. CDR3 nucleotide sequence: TGTGCCACCAGCTCAAGAGGGCTCAATCAGCCCCAGCATTTT.

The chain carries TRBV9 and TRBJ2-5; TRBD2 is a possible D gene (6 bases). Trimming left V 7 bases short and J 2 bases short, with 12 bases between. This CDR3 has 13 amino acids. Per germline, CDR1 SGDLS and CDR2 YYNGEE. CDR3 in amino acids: CASGLGRQETQYF. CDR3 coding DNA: TGTGCCAGCGGGCTGGGGAGGCAAGAGACCCAGTACTTC.

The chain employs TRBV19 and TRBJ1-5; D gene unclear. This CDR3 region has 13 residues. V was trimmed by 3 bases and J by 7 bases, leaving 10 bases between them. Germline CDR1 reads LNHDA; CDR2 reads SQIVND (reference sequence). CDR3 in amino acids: CASSIAEEQPQHF. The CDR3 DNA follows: TGTGCCAGTAGTATCGCAGAGGAGCAGCCCCAGCATTTT.

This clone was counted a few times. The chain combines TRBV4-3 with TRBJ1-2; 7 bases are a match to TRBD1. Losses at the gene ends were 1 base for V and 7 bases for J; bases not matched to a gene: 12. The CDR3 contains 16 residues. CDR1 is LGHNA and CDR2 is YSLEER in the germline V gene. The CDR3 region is CASSQGRRDRERGYTF. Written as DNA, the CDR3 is TGCGCCAGCAGCCAAGGTCGCCGTGACAGGGAACGTGGCTACACCTTC.

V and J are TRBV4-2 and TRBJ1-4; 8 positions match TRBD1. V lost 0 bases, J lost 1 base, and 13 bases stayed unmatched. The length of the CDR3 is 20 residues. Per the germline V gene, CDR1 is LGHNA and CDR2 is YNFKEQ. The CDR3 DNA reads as TGTGCCAGCAGCCAAGATCGAGGACAGGGTGGTGTAGGAACTAATGAAAAACTGTTTTTT. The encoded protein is CASSQDRGQGGVGTNEKLFF.

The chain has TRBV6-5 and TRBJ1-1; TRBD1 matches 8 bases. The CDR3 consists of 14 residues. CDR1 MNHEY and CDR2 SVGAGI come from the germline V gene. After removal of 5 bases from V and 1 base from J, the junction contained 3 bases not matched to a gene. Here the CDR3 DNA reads TGTGCCAGCAGTAGGGGACAGGCGAACACTGAAGCTTTCTTT. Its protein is CASSRGQANTEAFF.

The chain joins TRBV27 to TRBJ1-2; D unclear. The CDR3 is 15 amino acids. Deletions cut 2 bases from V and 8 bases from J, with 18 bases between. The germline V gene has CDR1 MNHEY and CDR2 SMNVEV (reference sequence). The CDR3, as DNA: TGTGCCAGCAGTTTAAGAGCTATGGGCCCTGGGGGCTACACCTTC. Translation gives CASSLRAMGPGGYTF.

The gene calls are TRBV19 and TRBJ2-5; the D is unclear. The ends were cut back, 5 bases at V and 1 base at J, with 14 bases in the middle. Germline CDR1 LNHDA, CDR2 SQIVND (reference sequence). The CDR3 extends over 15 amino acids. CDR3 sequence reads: CASSPMRRTQETQYF. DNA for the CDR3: TGTGCCAGTAGTCCCATGAGGAGAACCCAAGAGACCCAGTACTTC.

This CDR3 is CASGWYGEETQYF. CDR3 in DNA: TGTGCTAGTGGTTGGTACGGAGAGGAGACCCAGTACTTC. J is TRBJ2-5 and V is TRBV12-5; D is undetermined. V gave up 4 bases and J gave up 5 bases, with 11 bases separating them. Germline V gives CDR1 LGHNT, CDR2 FRNRAP. The CDR3 is 13 residues long.

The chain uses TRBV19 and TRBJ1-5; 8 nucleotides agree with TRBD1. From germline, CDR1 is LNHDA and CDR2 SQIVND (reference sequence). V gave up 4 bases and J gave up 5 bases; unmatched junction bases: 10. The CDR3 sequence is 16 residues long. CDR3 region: CASSSGAGGVYQPQHF. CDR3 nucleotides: TGTGCCAGTAGTAGCGGCGCAGGGGGCGTTTATCAGCCCCAGCATTTT. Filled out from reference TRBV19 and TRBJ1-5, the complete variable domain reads DGGITQSPKYLFRKEGQNVTLSCEQNLNHDAMYWYRQDPGQGLRLIYYSQIVNDFQKGDIAEGYSVSREKKESFPLTVTSAQKNPTAFYLCASSSGAGGVYQPQHFGDGTRLSIL.

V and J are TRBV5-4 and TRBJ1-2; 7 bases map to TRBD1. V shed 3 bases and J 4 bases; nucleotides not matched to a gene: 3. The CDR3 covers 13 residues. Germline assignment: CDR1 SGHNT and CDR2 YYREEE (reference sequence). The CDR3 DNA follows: TGTGCCAGCAGCTCCCGGGACAGCTATGGCTACACCTTC. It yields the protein CASSSRDSYGYTF.

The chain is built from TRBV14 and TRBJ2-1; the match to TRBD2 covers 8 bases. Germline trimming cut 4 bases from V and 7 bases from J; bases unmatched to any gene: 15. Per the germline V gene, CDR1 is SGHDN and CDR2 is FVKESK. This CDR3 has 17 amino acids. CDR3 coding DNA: TGTGCCAGCAGCCCCAAAGGAAAGCGGGGGCTAGGGAATGAGCAGTTCTTC. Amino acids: CASSPKGKRGLGNEQFF.

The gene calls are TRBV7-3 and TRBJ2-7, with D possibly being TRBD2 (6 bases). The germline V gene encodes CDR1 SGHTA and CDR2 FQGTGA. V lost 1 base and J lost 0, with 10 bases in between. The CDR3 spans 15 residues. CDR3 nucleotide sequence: TGTGCCAGCAGCTTAATGGGCGGGAACTCCTACGAGCAGTACTTC. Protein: CASSLMGGNSYEQYF. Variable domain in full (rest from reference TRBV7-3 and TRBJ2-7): GAGVSQTPSNKVTEKGKYVELRCDPISGHTALYWYRQSLGQGPEFLIYFQGTGAADDSGLPNDRFFAVRPEGSVSTLKIQRTERGDSAVYLCASSLMGGNSYEQYFGPGTRLTVT.

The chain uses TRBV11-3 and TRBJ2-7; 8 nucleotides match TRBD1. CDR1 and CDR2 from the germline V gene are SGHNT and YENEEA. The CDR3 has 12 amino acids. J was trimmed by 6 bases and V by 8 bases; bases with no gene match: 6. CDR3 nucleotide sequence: TGTGCCAGCGTCGGGACAGGTCCCGAGCAGTACTTC. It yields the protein CASVGTGPEQYF.

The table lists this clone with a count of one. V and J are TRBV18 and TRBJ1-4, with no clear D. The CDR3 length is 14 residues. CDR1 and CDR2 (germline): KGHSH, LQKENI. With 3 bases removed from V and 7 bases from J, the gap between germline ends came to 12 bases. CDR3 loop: CASSPLYGGEKLFF. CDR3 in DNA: TGTGCCAGCTCACCCCTATACGGCGGTGAAAAACTGTTTTTT.

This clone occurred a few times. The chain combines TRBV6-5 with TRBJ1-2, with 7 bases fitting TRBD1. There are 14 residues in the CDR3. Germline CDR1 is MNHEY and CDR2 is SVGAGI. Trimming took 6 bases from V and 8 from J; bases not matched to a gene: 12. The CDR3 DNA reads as TGTGCCAGCAGATCGGGGGACAGTCTAAGCGGCTACACCTTC. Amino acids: CASRSGDSLSGYTF.

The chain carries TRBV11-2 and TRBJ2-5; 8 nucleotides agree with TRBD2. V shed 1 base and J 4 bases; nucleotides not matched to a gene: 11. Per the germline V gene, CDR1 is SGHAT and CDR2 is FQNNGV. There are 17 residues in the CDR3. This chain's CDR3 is CASSLANIAGTGETQYF. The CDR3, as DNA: TGTGCCAGCAGCTTAGCGAACATAGCGGGGACTGGAGAGACCCAGTACTTC.

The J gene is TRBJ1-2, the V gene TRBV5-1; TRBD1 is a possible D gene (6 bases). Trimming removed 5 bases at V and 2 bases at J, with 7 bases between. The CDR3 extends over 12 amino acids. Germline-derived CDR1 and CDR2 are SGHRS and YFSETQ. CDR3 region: CASRGTNYGYTF. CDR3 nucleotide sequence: TGCGCCAGCAGGGGGACAAACTATGGCTACACCTTC.

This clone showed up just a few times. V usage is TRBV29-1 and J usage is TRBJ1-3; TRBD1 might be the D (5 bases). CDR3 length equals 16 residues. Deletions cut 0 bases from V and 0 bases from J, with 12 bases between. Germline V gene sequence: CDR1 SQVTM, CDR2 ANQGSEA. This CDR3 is CSVEDLLTVSGNTIYF. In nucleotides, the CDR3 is TGCAGCGTTGAAGATCTGTTGACAGTCTCTGGAAACACCATATATTTT.

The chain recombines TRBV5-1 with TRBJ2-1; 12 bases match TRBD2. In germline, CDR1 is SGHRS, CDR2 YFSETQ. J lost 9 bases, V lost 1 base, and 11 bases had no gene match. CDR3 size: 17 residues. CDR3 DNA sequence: TGCGCCAGCAGCTTGATACCTGCTAGCGGGGGGGCTCGTGAGCAGTTCTTC. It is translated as CASSLIPASGGAREQFF.

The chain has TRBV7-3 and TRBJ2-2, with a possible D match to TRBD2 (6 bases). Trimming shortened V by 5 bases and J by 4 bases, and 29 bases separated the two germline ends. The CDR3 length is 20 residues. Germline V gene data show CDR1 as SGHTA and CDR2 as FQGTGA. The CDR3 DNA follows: TGTGCCAGCAGCCCCGAAATCCGCCCCCCCGGGCGGGGTGGCACCGGGGAGCTGTTTTTT. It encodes CASSPEIRPPGRGGTGELFF.

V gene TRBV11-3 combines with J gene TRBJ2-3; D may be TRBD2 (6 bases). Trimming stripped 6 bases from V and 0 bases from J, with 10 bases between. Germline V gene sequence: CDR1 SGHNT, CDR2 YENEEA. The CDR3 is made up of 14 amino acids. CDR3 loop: CASRTSHSTDTQYF. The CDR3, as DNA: TGTGCCAGCAGAACTAGCCATAGCACAGATACGCAGTATTTT.

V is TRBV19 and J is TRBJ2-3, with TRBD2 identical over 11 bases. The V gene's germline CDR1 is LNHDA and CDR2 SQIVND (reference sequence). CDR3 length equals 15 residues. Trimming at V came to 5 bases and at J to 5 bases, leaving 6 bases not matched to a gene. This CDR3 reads CASSSRLAGRDTQYF. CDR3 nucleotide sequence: TGTGCCAGTAGTTCCCGACTAGCGGGGCGAGATACGCAGTATTTT.

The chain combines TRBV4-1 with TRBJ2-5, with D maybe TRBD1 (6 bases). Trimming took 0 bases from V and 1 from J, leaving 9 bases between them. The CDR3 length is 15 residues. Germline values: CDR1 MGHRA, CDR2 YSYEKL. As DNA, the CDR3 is TGCGCCAGCAGCCAAGATGGGGGCGGCCAAGAGACCCAGTACTTC. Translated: CASSQDGGGQETQYF.

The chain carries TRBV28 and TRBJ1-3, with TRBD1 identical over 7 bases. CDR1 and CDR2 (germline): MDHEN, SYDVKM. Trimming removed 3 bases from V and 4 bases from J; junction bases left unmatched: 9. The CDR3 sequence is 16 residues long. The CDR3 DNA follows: TGTGCCAGCAGTTTGGAGGGGGCGCTCGGCGGAAACACCATATATTTT. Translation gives CASSLEGALGGNTIYF.

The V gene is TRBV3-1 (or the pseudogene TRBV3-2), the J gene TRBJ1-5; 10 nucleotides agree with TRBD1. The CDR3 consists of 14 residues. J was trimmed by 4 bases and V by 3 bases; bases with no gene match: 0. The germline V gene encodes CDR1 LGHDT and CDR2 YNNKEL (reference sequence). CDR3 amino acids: CASSQGQGNQPQHF. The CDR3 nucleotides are TGTGCCAGCAGCCAGGGACAGGGGAATCAGCCCCAGCATTTT.

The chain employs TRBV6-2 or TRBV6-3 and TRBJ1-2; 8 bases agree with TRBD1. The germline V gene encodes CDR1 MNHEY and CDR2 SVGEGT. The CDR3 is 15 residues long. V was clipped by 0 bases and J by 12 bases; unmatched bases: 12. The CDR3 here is CASSYSTQGAPPDTF. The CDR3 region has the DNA TGTGCCAGCAGTTACTCGACGCAGGGGGCCCCCCCGGACACCTTC.